The 21 T cell receptor beta chains presented below share a single source sample, sequenced in a study of blood T cell repertoires in COVID-19. Sequenced by immunoSEQ multiplex PCR; TCRdb stores in-frame clones only, minus some. The table has around 140,000 clones, around 89% seen once. Sequenced material: peripheral blood. The receptor source for this set is a man aged 50-59 years with active or convalescent COVID-19.

The rearrangement links TRBV7-2 to TRBJ2-7; unclear D gene. Trimming pared 1 base from V and 1 base from J, leaving 17 bases between. The CDR3 is made up of 17 amino acids. The V gene's germline CDR1 is SGHTA and CDR2 FQGNSA. CDR3 in amino acids: CASSLGFGSRASYEQYF. The CDR3 DNA reads as TGTGCCAGCAGCTTAGGTTTTGGGTCTAGAGCTTCCTACGAGCAGTACTTC.

The chain employs TRBV19 and TRBJ2-3; weak D call: TRBD2 (5 bases). Germline lookup yields CDR1 LNHDA and CDR2 SQIVND (reference sequence). This CDR3 is built from 15 residues. V was pared by 6 bases and J by 1 base, with 14 bases between. The CDR3 loop is CASRWSTRRTDTQYF. Written as DNA, the CDR3 is TGTGCCAGTAGGTGGTCAACTAGACGCACAGATACGCAGTATTTT. Using reference TRBV19 and TRBJ2-3 for the parts outside the CDR3, the full variable domain is DGGITQSPKYLFRKEGQNVTLSCEQNLNHDAMYWYRQDPGQGLRLIYYSQIVNDFQKGDIAEGYSVSREKKESFPLTVTSAQKNPTAFYLCASRWSTRRTDTQYFGPGTRLTVL.

In nucleotides, the CDR3 is TGCGCCAGCAGCCTGGACGGGACAGGAGATGTCTACACCTTC. This encodes CASSLDGTGDVYTF. This chain uses TRBV5-1 with TRBJ1-2; 8 bases line up with TRBD1. CDR3 length equals 14 residues. From germline, CDR1 is SGHRS and CDR2 YFSETQ. V shed 4 bases, J shed 10 bases, and the junction held 12 bases outside the gene matches.

This sequence joins TRBV12-5 and TRBJ1-3; 8 bases match TRBD1. V trimming: 5 bases; J trimming: 0 bases; junction bases outside the gene matches: 3. Per germline, CDR1 LGHNT and CDR2 FRNRAP. CDR3 length: 15 amino acids. CDR3 sequence: CASGPTGGSGNTIYF. DNA of the CDR3: TGTGCTAGTGGTCCTACAGGGGGCTCTGGAAACACCATATATTTT.

The chain is built from TRBV6-2 or TRBV6-3 and TRBJ2-1; 7 positions match TRBD2. V gave up 4 bases and J gave up 8 bases; unmatched junction bases: 2. Germline V lookup: CDR1 MNHEY, CDR2 SVGEGT. This CDR3 has 12 amino acids. As DNA, the CDR3 is TGTGCCAGCAGTTCCCGGGGGGATGAGCAGTTCTTC. Its translation is CASSSRGDEQFF.

The CDR3, as DNA: TGCGCCAGCAGTGAGTCGGGAGTCTACGAGCAGTACTTC. Protein: CASSESGVYEQYF. The V and J genes are TRBV10-1 and TRBJ2-7, with a weak D call TRBD2 (5 bases). The germline V gene has CDR1 WNHNN and CDR2 SYGVQD (reference sequence). V was shortened by 0 bases and J by 3 bases, with 6 bases between the two germline ends. The CDR3 covers 13 residues.

The chain recombines TRBV10-1 with TRBJ2-3; TRBD2 agrees at 10 bases. After removal of 6 bases from V and 6 bases from J, the junction contained 6 bases not matched to a gene. Germline V lookup: CDR1 WNHNN, CDR2 SYGVQD (reference sequence). The CDR3 length is 14 residues. DNA of the CDR3: TGCGCCAGCAGGGCTAGCGGGAGACCCGATACGCAGTATTTT. It yields the protein CASRASGRPDTQYF.

The sample holds one count of this clone. The genes are TRBV15 and TRBJ2-3; 8 nucleotides agree with TRBD1. J gave up 1 base and V 0 bases, and 3 bases lay outside the gene matches. The CDR3 runs 16 residues. Germline V lookup: CDR1 LNHNV, CDR2 YYDKDF (reference sequence). The CDR3 DNA sequence: TGTGCCACCAGCAGAGAGGGGACAGGCGGCACAGATACGCAGTATTTT. Protein sequence: CATSREGTGGTDTQYF.

V usage is TRBV6-1 and J usage is TRBJ1-5; D remains unclear. The germline V gene encodes CDR1 MNHNS and CDR2 SASEGT. The CDR3 runs to 14 residues. V dropped 1 base and J dropped 4 bases, with 8 bases sitting between them. CDR3 sequence (DNA): TGTGCCAGCAGTGAAGGCTGGCCGAATCAGCCCCAGCATTTT. Amino acid sequence: CASSEGWPNQPQHF.

The CDR3 reads CASSPTTSPDTQYF. CDR3 sequence (DNA): TGTGCCAGCAGCCCCACGACTAGTCCAGATACGCAGTATTTT. This chain links TRBV3-1 (or the pseudogene TRBV3-2) with TRBJ2-3; D may be TRBD2 (6 bases). V dropped 4 bases and J dropped 4 bases, with 12 bases sitting between them. Germline CDR1 LGHDT, CDR2 YNNKEL (reference sequence). The CDR3 has 14 residues.

V usage is TRBV11-3 and J usage is TRBJ2-3, with 12 bases fitting TRBD2. The CDR3 totals 16 residues. V gave up 4 bases and J gave up 3 bases; unmatched junction bases: 5. In germline, CDR1 is SGHNT, CDR2 YENEEA. The DNA of the CDR3 is TGTGCCAGCAGCTCCAGGACTAGCGGGGAAACAGATACGCAGTATTTT. It translates to CASSSRTSGETDTQYF.

The chain has TRBV7-2 and TRBJ2-5, with 13 bases aligning to TRBD2. This CDR3 contains 16 residues. V lost 1 base to trimming and J lost 6 bases; unmatched junction nucleotides: 5. CDR1 SGHTA and CDR2 FQGNSA come from the germline V gene. The CDR3 spells CASSLGTSGRPKTQYF. Written as DNA, the CDR3 is TGTGCCAGCAGCTTAGGGACTAGCGGGAGACCCAAGACCCAGTACTTC.

V is TRBV3-1 (or the pseudogene TRBV3-2) and J is TRBJ2-5; D remains unclear. Germline loops: CDR1 LGHDT, CDR2 YNNKEL (reference sequence). This CDR3 is built from 14 residues. The ends were cut back, 1 base at V and 3 bases at J, with 9 bases in the middle. CDR3 nucleotide sequence: TGTGCCAGCAGCCAAGTAACTGCTAAAGAGACCCAGTACTTC. This sequence encodes CASSQVTAKETQYF.

This clone has only a few counts. The V call is TRBV5-1, the J call TRBJ1-2; D might be TRBD1 (5 bases). V was trimmed by 4 bases and J by 4 bases, leaving 17 bases between them. The CDR3 is made up of 15 amino acids. The germline V gene encodes CDR1 SGHRS and CDR2 YFSETQ. The CDR3 nucleotides are TGCGCCAGCAGCCCGTGGGCAGGGTCGAGCTATGGCTACACCTTC. Protein sequence: CASSPWAGSSYGYTF.

V gene TRBV4-1 combines with J gene TRBJ1-1, with TRBD1 as a possible D gene (5 bases). The CDR3 loop spans 16 amino acids. V lost 3 bases, J lost 5 bases, and 19 bases lay in between. In germline, CDR1 is MGHRA, CDR2 YSYEKL. CDR3 protein: CASSHPIGASRTEAFF. Written as DNA, the CDR3 is TGCGCCAGCAGCCATCCGATTGGGGCCTCAAGGACTGAAGCTTTCTTT.

This chain connects TRBV9 to TRBJ2-5; a possible D gene is TRBD1 (5 bases). Per germline, CDR1 SGDLS and CDR2 YYNGEE. Trimming pared 0 bases from V and 1 base from J, leaving 7 bases between. This CDR3 region has 14 residues. The CDR3 reads CASSVATGQETQYF. CDR3 coding DNA: TGTGCCAGCAGCGTAGCTACAGGCCAAGAGACCCAGTACTTC.

This chain uses TRBV19 with TRBJ1-6; TRBD1 matches 10 bases. This CDR3 has 16 amino acids. The V segment lost 5 bases and the J segment 4 bases; nucleotides outside the gene matches: 5. Germline CDR1 LNHDA, CDR2 SQIVND (reference sequence). The CDR3 protein is CASSEGQGRYNSPLHF. In nucleotides, the CDR3 is TGTGCCAGTAGTGAGGGACAGGGGCGGTATAATTCACCCCTCCACTTT.

This sequence joins TRBV5-1 and TRBJ2-7; 8 bases match TRBD1. The CDR3 loop spans 14 amino acids. Per germline, CDR1 SGHRS and CDR2 YFSETQ. V lost 0 bases and J lost 7; bases outside the gene matches: 6. The CDR3 DNA follows: TGCGCCAGCAGCTTGGAGAAGGGGACAGGTGAGCAGTACTTC. Protein: CASSLEKGTGEQYF.

This clone was picked up one time. This chain joins TRBV4-1 and TRBJ2-1; 12 nucleotides line up with TRBD2. Germline V gives CDR1 MGHRA, CDR2 YSYEKL. V trimming: 0 bases; J trimming: 0 bases; junction bases outside the gene matches: 6. This CDR3 has 19 residues. CDR3 amino acids: CASSQDLLAGGFSYNEQFF. In DNA, the CDR3 is TGCGCCAGCAGCCAAGACCTCCTAGCGGGGGGGTTCTCCTACAATGAGCAGTTCTTC.

The chain links TRBV24-1 to TRBJ2-1; TRBD1 matches 8 bases. Germline CDR1 is KGHDR and CDR2 is SFDVKD. The CDR3 runs 21 residues. In DNA, the CDR3 is TGTGCGGGCCACCCACATTTGCTAACGGCTCAGGGGGCAGGGTCCTACAATGAGCAGTTCTTC. Residues: CAGHPHLLTAQGAGSYNEQFF.

V is TRBV29-1 and J is TRBJ2-3, with 14 bases identical to TRBD2. The CDR3 length is 18 residues. Germline trimming cut 6 bases from V and 3 bases from J; bases unmatched to any gene: 14. The germline gives CDR1 SQVTM, CDR2 ANQGSEA. The CDR3 DNA reads as TGCAGCGTCCTGACTAGCGGGGGGGCCGGTTTCAGAACAGATACGCAGTATTTT. It specifies CSVLTSGGAGFRTDTQYF.